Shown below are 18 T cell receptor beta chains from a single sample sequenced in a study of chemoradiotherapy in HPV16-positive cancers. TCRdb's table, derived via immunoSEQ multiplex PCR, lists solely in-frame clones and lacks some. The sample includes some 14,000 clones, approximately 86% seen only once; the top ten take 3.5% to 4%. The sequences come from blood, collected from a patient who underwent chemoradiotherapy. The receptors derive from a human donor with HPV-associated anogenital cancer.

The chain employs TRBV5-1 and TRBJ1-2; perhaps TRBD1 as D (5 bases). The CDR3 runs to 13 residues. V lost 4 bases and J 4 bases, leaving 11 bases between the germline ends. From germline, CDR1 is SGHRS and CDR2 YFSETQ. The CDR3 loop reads CASSPGEGYGYTF. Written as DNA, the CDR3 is TGCGCCAGCAGCCCGGGGGAGGGCTATGGCTACACCTTC.

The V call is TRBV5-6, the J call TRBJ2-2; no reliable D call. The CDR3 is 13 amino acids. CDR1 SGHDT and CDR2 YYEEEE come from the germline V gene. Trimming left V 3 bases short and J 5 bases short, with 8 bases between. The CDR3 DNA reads TGTGCCAGCAGCTCGCTAGTTACCGGGGAGCTGTTTTTT. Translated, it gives CASSSLVTGELFF.

CDR3 in DNA: TGTGCCAGCAGTGGGGATCATAATTCACCCCTCCACTTT. This codes for CASSGDHNSPLHF. This chain links TRBV6-4 with TRBJ1-6; D gene unclear. The V gene lost 4 bases and the J gene lost 5 bases, with 6 bases spanning the gap. The CDR3 is 13 residues long. The germline CDR1 and CDR2 sequences are MRHNA and SNTAGT.

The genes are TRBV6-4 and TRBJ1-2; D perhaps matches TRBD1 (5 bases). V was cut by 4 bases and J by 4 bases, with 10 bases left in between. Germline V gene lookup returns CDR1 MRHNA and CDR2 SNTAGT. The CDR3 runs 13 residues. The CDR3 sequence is CASSGGPTYGYTF. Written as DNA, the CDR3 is TGTGCCAGCAGTGGGGGCCCAACCTATGGCTACACCTTC.

The chain's CDR3 is CSNRPQETQYF. Here the CDR3 DNA reads TGCAGTAACAGACCTCAAGAGACCCAGTACTTC. The rearrangement links TRBV20-1 to TRBJ2-5; the D is unclear. CDR1 DFQATT and CDR2 SNEGSKA come from the germline V gene (reference sequence). The ends were cut back, 8 bases at V and 2 bases at J, with 9 bases in the middle. The CDR3 consists of 11 residues.

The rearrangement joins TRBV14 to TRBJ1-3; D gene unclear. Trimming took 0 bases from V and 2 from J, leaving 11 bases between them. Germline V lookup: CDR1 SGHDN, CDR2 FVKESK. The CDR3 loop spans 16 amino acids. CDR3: CASSQDQAAAGNTIYF. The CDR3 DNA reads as TGTGCCAGCAGCCAAGATCAGGCGGCAGCTGGAAACACCATATATTTT.

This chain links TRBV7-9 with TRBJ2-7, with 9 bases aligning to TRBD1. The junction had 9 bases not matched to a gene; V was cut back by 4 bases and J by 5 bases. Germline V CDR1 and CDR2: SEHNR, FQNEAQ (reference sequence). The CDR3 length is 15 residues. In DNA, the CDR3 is TGTGCCAGCAGCTGGCCGGGACAGGGAATCCACGAGCAGTACTTC. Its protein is CASSWPGQGIHEQYF.

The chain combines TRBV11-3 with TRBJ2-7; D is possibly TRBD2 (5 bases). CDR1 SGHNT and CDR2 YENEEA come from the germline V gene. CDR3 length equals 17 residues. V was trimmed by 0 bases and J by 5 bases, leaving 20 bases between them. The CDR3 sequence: CASSLDSLRVPRDEQYF. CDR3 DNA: TGTGCCAGCAGCTTAGATTCCTTGCGGGTCCCGCGGGACGAGCAGTACTTC.

The CDR3 DNA reads TGTGCCAGCAGTGAAGCGCTTGGGGGAGAAGAGACCCAGTACTTC. It codes for CASSEALGGEETQYF. V gene TRBV6-1 combines with J gene TRBJ2-5; D tentatively reads TRBD1 or TRBD2 (5 bases each). V shed 0 bases and J shed 3 bases, with 11 bases lying between them. CDR1 and CDR2 (germline): MNHNS, SASEGT. The CDR3 length is 15 residues.

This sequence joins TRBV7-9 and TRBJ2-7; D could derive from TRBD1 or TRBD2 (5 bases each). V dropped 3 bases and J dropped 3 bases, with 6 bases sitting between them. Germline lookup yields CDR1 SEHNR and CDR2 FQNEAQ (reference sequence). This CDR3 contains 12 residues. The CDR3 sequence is CASSLGVYEQYF. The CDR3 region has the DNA TGTGCCAGCAGCTTGGGGGTCTACGAGCAGTACTTC.

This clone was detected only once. CDR3 sequence: CASGFPTTTHYTQYF. CDR3 sequence (DNA): TGTGCTAGTGGTTTCCCGACCACCACTCATTATACGCAGTATTTT. J is TRBJ2-3 and V is TRBV12-5; D is uncertain. The ends were cut back, 3 bases at V and 7 bases at J, with 17 bases in the middle. The germline V gene encodes CDR1 LGHNT and CDR2 FRNRAP. The CDR3 sequence is 15 residues long.

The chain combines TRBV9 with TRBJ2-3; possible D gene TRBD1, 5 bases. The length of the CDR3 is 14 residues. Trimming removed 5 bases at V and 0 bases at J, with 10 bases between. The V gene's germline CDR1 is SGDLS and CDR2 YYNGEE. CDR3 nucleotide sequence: TGTGCCAGCAGTATACAGGATAGCACAGATACGCAGTATTTT. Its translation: CASSIQDSTDTQYF.

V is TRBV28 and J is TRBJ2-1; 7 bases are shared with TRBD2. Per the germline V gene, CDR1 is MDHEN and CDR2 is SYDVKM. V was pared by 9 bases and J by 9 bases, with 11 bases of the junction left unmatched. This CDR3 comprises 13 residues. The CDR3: CASGRGVEVEQFF. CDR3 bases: TGTGCCAGTGGACGGGGGGTGGAGGTTGAGCAGTTCTTC. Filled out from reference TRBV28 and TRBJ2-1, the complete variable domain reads DVKVTQSSRYLVKRTGEKVFLECVQDMDHENMFWYRQDPGLGLRLIYFSYDVKMKEKGDIPEGYSVSREKKERFSLILESASTNQTSMYLCASGRGVEVEQFFGPGTRLTVL.

CDR3 sequence (DNA): TGCCTTAAGCAATCCACCGGGGAGCTGTTTTTT. Amino acid sequence: CLKQSTGELFF. The chain uses TRBV20-1 and TRBJ2-2; D not certain. Germline lookup yields CDR1 DFQATT and CDR2 SNEGSKA (reference sequence). CDR3 size: 11 residues.

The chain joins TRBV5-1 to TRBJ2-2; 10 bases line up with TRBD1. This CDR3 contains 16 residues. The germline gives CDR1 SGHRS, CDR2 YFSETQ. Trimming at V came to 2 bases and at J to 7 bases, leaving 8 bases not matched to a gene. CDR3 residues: CASSFTGTGAIGELFF. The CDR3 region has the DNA TGCGCCAGCAGCTTCACCGGGACAGGGGCAATCGGGGAGCTGTTTTTT.

CDR3 DNA: TGTGCCAGTAGTACGTATTCACAGGGGGCCGGAGCTTTCTTT. Its protein product is CASSTYSQGAGAFF. This chain uses TRBV19 with TRBJ1-1, with TRBD1 matching over 9 bases. The V gene end was trimmed by 4 bases and the J gene end by 10 bases; junction bases not matched to a gene: 10. The germline gives CDR1 LNHDA, CDR2 SQIVND (reference sequence). The CDR3 sequence is 14 residues long.

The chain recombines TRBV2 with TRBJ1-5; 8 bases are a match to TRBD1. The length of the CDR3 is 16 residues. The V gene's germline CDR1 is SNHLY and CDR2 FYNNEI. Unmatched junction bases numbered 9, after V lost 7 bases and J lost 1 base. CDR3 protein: CASKIGQGSSNQPQHF. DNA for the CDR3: TGTGCCAGCAAGATAGGACAGGGTTCAAGCAATCAGCCCCAGCATTTT. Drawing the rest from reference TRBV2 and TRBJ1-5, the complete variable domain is EPEVTQTPSHQVTQMGQEVILRCVPISNHLYFYWYRQILGQKVEFLVSFYNNEISEKSEIFDDQFSVERPDGSNFTLKIRSTKLEDSAMYFCASKIGQGSSNQPQHFGDGTRLSIL.

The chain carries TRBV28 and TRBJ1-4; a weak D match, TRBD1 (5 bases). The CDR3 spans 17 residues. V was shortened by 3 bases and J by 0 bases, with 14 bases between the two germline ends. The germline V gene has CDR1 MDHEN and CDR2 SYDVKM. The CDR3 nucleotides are TGTGCCAGCAGTTTTTTCAGGGACGGGGCAACTAATGAAAAACTGTTTTTT. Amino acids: CASSFFRDGATNEKLFF.